This T cell receptor (beta chain) was recorded in a study of control samples from healthy donors and cancer patients. This CDR3 region has 14 residues. Per the germline V gene, CDR1 is SGHRS and CDR2 is YFSETQ. The trim removed 6 bases at V and 3 bases at J, leaving 6 bases unmatched. Produced via immunoSEQ multiplex PCR; TCRdb's table is partial and in-frame only. The sample carries 90,000 to 150,000 clones, about 87% recorded once. Source material: blood. The sequence was collected from a man aged 40-55 years in good health. The chain uses TRBV5-1 and TRBJ2-3; 8 bases match TRBD2. The CDR3 loop is CASKPGLGTDTQYF. CDR3 DNA sequence: TGCGCCAGCAAACCGGGACTAGGAACAGATACGCAGTATTTT.